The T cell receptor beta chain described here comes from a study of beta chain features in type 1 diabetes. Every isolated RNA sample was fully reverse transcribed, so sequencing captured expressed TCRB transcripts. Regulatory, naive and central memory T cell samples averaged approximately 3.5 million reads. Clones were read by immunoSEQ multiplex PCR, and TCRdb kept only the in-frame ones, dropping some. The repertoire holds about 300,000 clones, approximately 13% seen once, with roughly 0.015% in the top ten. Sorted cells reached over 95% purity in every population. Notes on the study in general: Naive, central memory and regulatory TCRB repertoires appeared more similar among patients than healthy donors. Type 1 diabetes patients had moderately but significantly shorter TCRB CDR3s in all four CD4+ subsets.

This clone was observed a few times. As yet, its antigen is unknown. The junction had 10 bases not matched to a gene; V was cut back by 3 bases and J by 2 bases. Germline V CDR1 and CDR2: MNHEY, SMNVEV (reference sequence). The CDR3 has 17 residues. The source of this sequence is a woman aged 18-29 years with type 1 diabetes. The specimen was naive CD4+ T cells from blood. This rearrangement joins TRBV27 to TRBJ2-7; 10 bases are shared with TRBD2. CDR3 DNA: TGTGCCAGCAGTTTTAAGTCAGCGGGAGGGCCTCCCTACGAGCAGTACGTC. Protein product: CASSFKSAGGPPYEQYV.